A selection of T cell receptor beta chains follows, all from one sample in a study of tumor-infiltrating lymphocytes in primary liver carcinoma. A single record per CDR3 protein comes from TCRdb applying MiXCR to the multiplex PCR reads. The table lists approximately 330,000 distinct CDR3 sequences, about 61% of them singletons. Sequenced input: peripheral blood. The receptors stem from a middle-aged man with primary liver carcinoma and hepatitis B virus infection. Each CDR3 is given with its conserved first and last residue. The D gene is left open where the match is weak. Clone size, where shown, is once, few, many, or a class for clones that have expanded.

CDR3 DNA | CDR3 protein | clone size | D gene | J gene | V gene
TGCAGTGCTAGAGGCGGTCTAAAGAGCTACAATGAGCAGTTCTTC | CSARGGLKSYNEQFF | once | - | TRBJ2-1 | TRBV20-1
TGTGCCGGCAGCCACTGGGACAGAAATCAGCCCCAGCATTTT | CAGSHWDRNQPQHF | many | TRBD1 | TRBJ1-5 | TRBV12-3/TRBV12-4
TGTGCCTGGTCGACAGGGACACGGCAGCCCCAGCATTTT | CAWSTGTRQPQHF | - | TRBD1 | TRBJ1-5 | TRBV30
TGTGCCAGCAGTTTAGCCCGGACGCACCGCTTAGGCACAGATACGCAGTATTTT | CASSLARTHRLGTDTQYF | many | - | TRBJ2-3 | TRBV12-3/TRBV12-4
TGTGCCAGCAGCGAAGCACAGGGGGCCCAAGAGACCCAGTACTTC | CASSEAQGAQETQYF | - | TRBD1 | TRBJ2-5 | TRBV4-2
TGTGCCAGCAGTGACGGTTTGGTGAGAATAGGAGATAGCAATCAGCCCCAGCATTTT | CASSDGLVRIGDSNQPQHF | - | - | TRBJ1-5 | TRBV10-2
TGTGCCAGCAGCCCCCTACTGACTAGCGGGAGCACAGATACGCAGTATTTT | CASSPLLTSGSTDTQYF | few | TRBD2 | TRBJ2-3 | TRBV5-4
TGCGCCAGCCATCAGCGGGAGAGGTACGAGCAGTACTTC | CASHQRERYEQYF | few | TRBD2 | TRBJ2-7 | TRBV5-1
TGCATCGTAACCACCACAGGGGGTCGAATCATATTCAGGGAGCAGTTCTTC | CIVTTTGGRIIFREQFF | - | TRBD1 | TRBJ2-1 | TRBV29-1
TGTGCCAGCAGTTCCCTCCGGACTAGCGGGGCTTACAATGAGCAGTTCTTC | CASSSLRTSGAYNEQFF | - | TRBD2 | TRBJ2-1 | TRBV28
TGTGCCAGCAGCCGGCTGGGATGGAACAATGAGCAGTTCTTC | CASSRLGWNNEQFF | - | - | TRBJ2-1 | TRBV14
TGTACCAGCAGTTATTCCCCGCCCGGTGAGCAGTTCTTC | CTSSYSPPGEQFF | - | - | TRBJ2-1 | TRBV12-3/TRBV12-4
TGTGCCAGCAGCCCGACAGGTCTCAGGGGCATGAACACTGAAGCTTTCTTT | CASSPTGLRGMNTEAFF | few | - | TRBJ1-1 | TRBV12-3/TRBV12-4
TGTGCCAGCGGTCCGGACTCTCTGGCCTACAATGAGCGGTTCTTC | CASGPDSLAYNERFF | - | - | TRBJ2-1 | TRBV6-1
TGTGCCAGCGGCCCCCGACAAGACTATGGATGCACCTTC | CASGPRQDYGCTF | - | - | TRBJ1-2 | TRBV11-2
TGCGCCATCAGTTACCTACAAGGGACAGGGGAGCTGTTTTTT | CAISYLQGTGELFF | - | - | TRBJ2-2 | TRBV10-2
TGCGCCAGCAGCCAAGGACAGGGGCCGACCTACGAGCAGTACTTC | CASSQGQGPTYEQYF | many | TRBD1 | TRBJ2-7 | TRBV4-1
TGTGCCATCAGGCGGGAGGACTACAATGAGCAGTTCTTC | CAIRREDYNEQFF | many | TRBD2 | TRBJ2-1 | TRBV10-3
TGCAGCGTTGAAGAGCTGGGGGACACCGGGGATCTGTTTTTT | CSVEELGDTGDLFF | - | - | TRBJ2-2 | TRBV29-1
TGTGCCAGCAGCTTGGGCCCCTTATACAACGAGCAGTTCTTC | CASSLGPLYNEQFF | - | - | TRBJ2-1 | TRBV11-2
TGTGCCAGCAGTTACTCGAAGTACGAAGGGGGACGCGCCGAGCAGTACTTC | CASSYSKYEGGRAEQYF | few | - | TRBJ2-7 | TRBV6-5
TGTGCCAGCAGCCGAACCGGGACAACGACCTACAATGAGCAGTTCTTC | CASSRTGTTTYNEQFF | - | - | TRBJ2-1 | TRBV5-4
TGTGCCAGCAGCTCGTTACAGGGGTATGGCTACACCTTC | CASSSLQGYGYTF | - | TRBD1 | TRBJ1-2 | TRBV11-1
TGTGCCAGCAGTGATGCCGGGGAGCTGTTTTTT | CASSDAGELFF | - | - | TRBJ2-2 | TRBV6-1
TGCGCCAGCAGTGGAGGTCGGGATTTCAATGAGCAGTTCTTC | CASSGGRDFNEQFF | many | - | TRBJ2-1 | TRBV10-2
TGTGCCAGCAGCTTAGATAATGTACGGTACTTC | CASSLDNVRYF | - | - | TRBJ2-5 | TRBV11-2
TGTTCCAGCCGTGGTGAACAAGAGACCCAGTACTTC | CSSRGEQETQYF | - | - | TRBJ2-5 | TRBV12-3/TRBV12-4
TGTGCCAGCAGCGAGGCCACGGGCCGTAATTCACAACTCCACTTT | CASSEATGRNSQLHF | - | - | TRBJ1-6 | TRBV11-1
TGTGCCACCAGTGATTTGCGGGAGACCCAGTACTTC | CATSDLRETQYF | - | - | TRBJ2-5 | TRBV24-1
TGCGCCAGCAGCCAAGGGCAGTATGGCGAGCAGTACTTC | CASSQGQYGEQYF | many | - | TRBJ2-7 | TRBV4-1
TGTGCCAACAGTTTAGTGGGAGGGATCTACAATGAGCAGTTCTTC | CANSLVGGIYNEQFF | - | TRBD2 | TRBJ2-1 | TRBV12-3/TRBV12-4
TGTGCCAGCAGCCTCGCGCTGGAGCAGTACTTC | CASSLALEQYF | - | - | TRBJ2-7 | TRBV11-2
TGCGCCAGCAGGGAACCTACTAGTTACGAGCGGTACTTC | CASREPTSYERYF | - | - | TRBJ2-7 | TRBV5-1
TGTGCTAGCAGTTACTCCTCAAAGCGGGAGGTGTTGAATGAGCAGTTCTTC | CASSYSSKREVLNEQFF | few | TRBD2 | TRBJ2-1 | TRBV6-2/TRBV6-3
TGTGCCAGCAGCGCCTCTAGCGGGAGCGGAAAGAATGAGCAGTTCTTC | CASSASSGSGKNEQFF | - | TRBD2 | TRBJ2-1 | TRBV7-3
TGTGTCAGCAGCTTACCTCCTAGCGGGAGCACAGAAACGCAGTATTTT | CVSSLPPSGSTETQYF | - | TRBD2 | TRBJ2-3 | TRBV11-2
TGTGCCAGCAGCCAGCAGGGGCCCTCCTACGAGCAGTACTTC | CASSQQGPSYEQYF | - | - | TRBJ2-7 | TRBV7-9
TGTACCAGCAGCTTGGGAGGGAAGACCCAGTACTTC | CTSSLGGKTQYF | - | TRBD2 | TRBJ2-5 | TRBV11-2
TGTGCCAGCAGCTTAGTGGTGGGCGGAACCGACGGTGAGTGGTTCTTC | CASSLVVGGTDGEWFF | - | - | TRBJ2-1 | TRBV11-2
TGTGCCAACAGTTCCGGACAGGGCTACGAGCAGTACTTC | CANSSGQGYEQYF | - | TRBD1 | TRBJ2-7 | TRBV6-2/TRBV6-3
TGTGCCAGCAGCACCCGGGCCTTCTCCTACGAGCAGTACTTC | CASSTRAFSYEQYF | few | - | TRBJ2-7 | TRBV11-1
TGTGCCAGCAGCCCCGGACAGGAATCCGACGAGCAGTACTTC | CASSPGQESDEQYF | many | TRBD1 | TRBJ2-7 | TRBV11-2
TGTGCCAGCAGCTTAGCCCGTGAGACAGGGATACATGGCTACACCTTC | CASSLARETGIHGYTF | - | TRBD1 | TRBJ1-2 | TRBV7-9
TGTGCCAGCAGCTTAGTGGGGTTCTCTGGAAACACCATATATTTT | CASSLVGFSGNTIYF | many | - | TRBJ1-3 | TRBV11-2
TGTGCCAGCAGTCCCCCTCGTGTGAGAGAGGGCACAGATACGCAGTATTTT | CASSPPRVREGTDTQYF | - | - | TRBJ2-3 | TRBV6-6
TGTGCCTGGAGTGCCAGTGGGGAGCAGTTCTTC | CAWSASGEQFF | - | - | TRBJ2-1 | TRBV30
TGTGCCAGCTCACCCCTAAGACTAGCGGGAGAATTTAATGAGCAGTTCTTC | CASSPLRLAGEFNEQFF | - | TRBD2 | TRBJ2-1 | TRBV18
TGTGCCAGCAGTTACGGGATAGTGAGGGACACTGAAGCTTTCTTT | CASSYGIVRDTEAFF | once | - | TRBJ1-1 | TRBV6-6
TGTGCCAGCAGCACGGCGAAGAGCGGGGAGCTGTTTTTT | CASSTAKSGELFF | - | - | TRBJ2-2 | TRBV5-4
TGTGCCAGCACCCTGACAGCGAACACTGAAGCTTTCTTT | CASTLTANTEAFF | medium-sized | - | TRBJ1-1 | TRBV11-2
TGTGCCAGCCGTGAGAGAGGGAACCTTTATGGCTACACCTTC | CASRERGNLYGYTF | - | - | TRBJ1-2 | TRBV6-1
TGTGCCAGCGGAGGACAGGGGGCCCCCTACGAGCAGTACTTC | CASGGQGAPYEQYF | - | TRBD1 | TRBJ2-7 | TRBV28
TGTACCAGCAGCCAAGGGGAAGGGTACAAGCAGTACTTC | CTSSQGEGYKQYF | - | - | TRBJ2-7 | TRBV4-2
TGTGCAAGCAACCCCGGGACAGCGGGTTACGAGCAGTACTTC | CASNPGTAGYEQYF | - | - | TRBJ2-7 | TRBV11-2
TGTGTCAGCAGTAACCGACTAAGCTCCTACAATAAGCAGTTCTTC | CVSSNRLSSYNKQFF | once | - | TRBJ2-1 | TRBV6-1
TGTGCCAGCAGAGCGGGAGGGAATTATTCCGGGGAGCTGTTTTTT | CASRAGGNYSGELFF | - | TRBD2 | TRBJ2-2 | TRBV12-3/TRBV12-4
TGTGCCAGCAGCTTGGGGGCTAGCGGGAGTAGCGAGCAGTACTTC | CASSLGASGSSEQYF | - | TRBD2 | TRBJ2-7 | TRBV5-6
TGTGCCAGTGAGGGGGTTAGGTCAGGCAATGCCGGGGAACTGTTTTTT | CASEGVRSGNAGELFF | - | - | TRBJ2-2 | TRBV11-2